The present T cell receptor beta chain was sequenced within a study of T cells in Graves' hyperthyroidism and ophthalmopathy. V was shortened by 1 base and J by 4 bases, with 7 bases between the two germline ends. Germline loops: CDR1 LGHDT, CDR2 YNNKEL (reference sequence). The CDR3 sequence is 13 residues long. TCR beta CDR3 region amplification was performed from RNA transcripts. RT-PCR in the first round (using the HTBI primer set) targeted the TCR CDR3. TCRdb recomputed calls from the multiplex PCR reads with MiXCR, one row per CDR3 protein. The sample carries about half a million distinct CDR3 sequences, roughly 21% recorded once. Turning to this clonotype: Its antigen remains unidentified. A much larger clone differs by one base, so this may be a read error.

General study results and limits: Separation of ophthalmopathy from stable hyperthyroidism was achieved by a 13 V-J model.

The clonotype originates from a man aged 35 to 55 with Graves' ophthalmopathy. Specimen: blood. The chain employs TRBV3-1 and TRBJ1-2; no clear D. The CDR3: CASSQAGRYGYTF. For the CDR3, the DNA is TGTGCCAGCAGCCAAGCAGGACGCTATGGCTACACCTTC.